A single sample gave rise to the 10 T cell receptor beta chains below, sequenced in a study of technical replicates of blood from several donors. The table came from immunoSEQ multiplex PCR; TCRdb's copy has only in-frame clones and leaves some out. The sample carries around 100,000 clones, over 85% recorded once. The sequencing sample was made of T cells isolated from PBMCs. These receptors were obtained from a human donor in good health.

The rearrangement uses TRBV19 and TRBJ2-3, with 11 bases lining up with TRBD2. Germline CDR1 LNHDA, CDR2 SQIVND (reference sequence). This CDR3 is 15 amino acids long. V gave up 5 bases and J gave up 4 bases; unmatched junction bases: 5. In DNA, the CDR3 is TGTGCCAGTAGTCTACTAGCGGGAGTTTCAGATACGCAGTATTTT. Translated, it gives CASSLLAGVSDTQYF. The full variable domain, rest sourced from reference TRBV19 and TRBJ2-3, is DGGITQSPKYLFRKEGQNVTLSCEQNLNHDAMYWYRQDPGQGLRLIYYSQIVNDFQKGDIAEGYSVSREKKESFPLTVTSAQKNPTAFYLCASSLLAGVSDTQYFGPGTRLTVL.

This chain links TRBV19 with TRBJ1-3, with no clear D. The germline gives CDR1 LNHDA, CDR2 SQIVND (reference sequence). V lost 4 bases and J 0 bases, leaving 7 bases between the germline ends. The length of the CDR3 is 14 residues. The CDR3 spells CASSSQSSGNTIYF. CDR3 coding DNA: TGTGCCAGTAGTAGTCAGTCCTCTGGAAACACCATATATTTT.

The J gene is TRBJ1-1, the V gene TRBV28, with D unresolved. Germline-derived CDR1 and CDR2 are MDHEN and SYDVKM. Trimming took off 5 bases at V and 3 bases at J, with 10 bases between the two ends. This CDR3 has 13 residues. The CDR3 is CASSTPADTEAFF. For the CDR3, the DNA is TGTGCCAGCAGTACCCCGGCGGACACTGAAGCTTTCTTT.

This chain connects TRBV6-6 to TRBJ2-3; D is unclear. The CDR3 is 12 amino acids. The V and J ends lost 4 bases and 4 bases respectively, with 6 bases between them. Per germline, CDR1 MNHNY and CDR2 SVGAGI (reference sequence). CDR3 sequence: CASSSFADTQYF. CDR3 sequence (DNA): TGTGCCAGCAGTTCATTTGCAGATACGCAGTATTTT.

The rearrangement links TRBV6-5 to TRBJ2-3; no clear D gene. Trimming took 6 bases from V and 6 from J, leaving 10 bases between them. Looked up from germline, CDR1 is MNHEY and CDR2 is SVGAGI. CDR3 length: 12 residues. CDR3 in amino acids: CASSSAEDTQYF. CDR3 nucleotides: TGTGCCAGCAGCTCCGCGGAGGATACGCAGTATTTT.

The chain uses TRBV30 and TRBJ2-7; D unclear. This CDR3 has 10 residues. Germline V lookup: CDR1 GTSNPN, CDR2 SVGIG (reference sequence). The V end was cut by 6 bases, the J end by 4 bases, with 7 bases between. The CDR3 is CACLSYEQYF. For the CDR3, the DNA is TGTGCCTGTCTTAGTTACGAGCAGTACTTC.

This clone was picked up one time. The rearrangement links TRBV19 to TRBJ2-7; 10 bases are shared with TRBD1. CDR1 and CDR2 from the germline V gene are LNHDA and SQIVND (reference sequence). V lost 1 base, J lost 1 base, and 4 bases stayed unmatched. The CDR3 loop spans 16 amino acids. In nucleotides, the CDR3 is TGTGCCAGTAGTATAGCCTGGGACAGGGGATCCTACGAGCAGTACTTC. It yields the protein CASSIAWDRGSYEQYF.

The rearrangement links TRBV5-1 to TRBJ2-4; 7 bases align to TRBD1. The CDR3 is made up of 15 amino acids. The germline V gene encodes CDR1 SGHRS and CDR2 YFSETQ. The V segment lost 0 bases and the J segment 4 bases; nucleotides outside the gene matches: 4. CDR3 nucleotide sequence: TGCGCCAGCAGCTTGGAGACAGGGACGAAAAACATTCAGTACTTC. Its translation: CASSLETGTKNIQYF.

J is TRBJ2-7 and V is TRBV27, with D possibly being TRBD1 (5 bases). The CDR3 contains 14 residues. Germline V gene data show CDR1 as MNHEY and CDR2 as SMNVEV (reference sequence). The V gene lost 2 bases and the J gene lost 2 bases, with 10 bases spanning the gap. CDR3 amino acids: CASSLGPGPYEQYF. CDR3 nucleotides: TGTGCCAGCAGTTTAGGGCCAGGGCCCTACGAGCAGTACTTC.

V is TRBV30 and J is TRBJ2-3; D not resolved. The CDR3 is made up of 14 amino acids. Germline V gene sequence: CDR1 GTSNPN, CDR2 SVGIG (reference sequence). The V and J ends lost 1 base and 0 bases respectively, with 8 bases between them. CDR3 in DNA: TGTGCCTGGAGTGGAACATTAAGCACAGATACGCAGTATTTT. It translates to CAWSGTLSTDTQYF.